The T cell receptor beta chain under discussion was sequenced for a study of T-cell memory formation after mild COVID-19. With 5 bases clipped from V and 1 base from J, the junction kept 4 bases outside the gene matches. The germline V gene encodes CDR1 SGHAT and CDR2 FQNNGV. The CDR3 contains 14 residues. TCRdb itself ran the 5' RACE reads through MiXCR, one entry per CDR3 protein. The sample lists around 320,000 distinct CDR3 sequences, 19% seen once, with around 20% in the top ten. The receptor was isolated from a young man who had mild COVID-19 (a few samples of this study predate the infection). Cell type and time point are not known. Sequences were obtained from PBMCs or a T cell subset sorted from them (not recorded which). This chain connects TRBV11-2 to TRBJ2-5; 7 bases are a match to TRBD1. CDR3 nucleotide sequence: TGTGCCAGCAGCCATCGACAGGGCCAAGAGACCCAGTACTTC. Protein sequence: CASSHRQGQETQYF.